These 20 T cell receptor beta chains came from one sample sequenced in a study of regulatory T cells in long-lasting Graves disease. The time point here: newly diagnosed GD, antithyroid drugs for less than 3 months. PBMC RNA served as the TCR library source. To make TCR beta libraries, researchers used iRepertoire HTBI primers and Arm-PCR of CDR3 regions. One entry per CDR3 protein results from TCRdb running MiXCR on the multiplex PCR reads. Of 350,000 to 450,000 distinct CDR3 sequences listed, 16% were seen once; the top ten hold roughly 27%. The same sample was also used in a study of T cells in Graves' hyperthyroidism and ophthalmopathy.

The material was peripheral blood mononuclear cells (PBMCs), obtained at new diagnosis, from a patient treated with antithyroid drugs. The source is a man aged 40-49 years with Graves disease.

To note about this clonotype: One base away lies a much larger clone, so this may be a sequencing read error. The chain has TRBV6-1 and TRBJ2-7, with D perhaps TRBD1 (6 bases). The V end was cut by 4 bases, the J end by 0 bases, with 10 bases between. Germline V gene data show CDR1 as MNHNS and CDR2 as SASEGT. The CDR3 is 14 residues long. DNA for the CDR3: TGTGCCAGCAGTGCTGGGACATACTCCTACGAGCAGTACTTC. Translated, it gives CASSAGTYSYEQYF.

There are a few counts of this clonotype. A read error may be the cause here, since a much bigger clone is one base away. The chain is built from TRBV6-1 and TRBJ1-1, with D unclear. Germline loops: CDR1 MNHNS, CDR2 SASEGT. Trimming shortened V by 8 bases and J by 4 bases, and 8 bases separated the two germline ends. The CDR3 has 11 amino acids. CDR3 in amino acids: CASPSSTEAFF. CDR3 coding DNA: TGTGCCAGCCCCTCAAGCACTGAAGCTTTCTTT.

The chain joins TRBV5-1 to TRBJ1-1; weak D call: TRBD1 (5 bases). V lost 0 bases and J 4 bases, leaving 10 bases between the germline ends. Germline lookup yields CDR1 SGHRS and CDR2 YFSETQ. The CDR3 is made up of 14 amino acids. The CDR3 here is CASSLAGGPTEAFF. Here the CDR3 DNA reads TGCGCCAGCAGCTTGGCGGGGGGACCCACTGAAGCTTTCTTT.

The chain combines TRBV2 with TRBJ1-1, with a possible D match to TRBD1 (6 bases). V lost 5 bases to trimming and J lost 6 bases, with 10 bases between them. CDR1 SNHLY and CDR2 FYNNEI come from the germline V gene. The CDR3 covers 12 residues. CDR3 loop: CASSYRAAEAFF. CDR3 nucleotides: TGTGCCAGCAGTTACAGGGCGGCTGAAGCTTTCTTT.

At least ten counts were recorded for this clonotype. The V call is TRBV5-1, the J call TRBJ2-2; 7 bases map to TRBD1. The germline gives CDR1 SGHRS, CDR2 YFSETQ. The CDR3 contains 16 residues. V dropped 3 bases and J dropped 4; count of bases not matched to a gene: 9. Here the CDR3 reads CASSSLEGASTGELFF. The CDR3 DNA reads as TGCGCCAGCAGCTCCCTTGAGGGGGCCAGCACCGGGGAGCTGTTTTTT.

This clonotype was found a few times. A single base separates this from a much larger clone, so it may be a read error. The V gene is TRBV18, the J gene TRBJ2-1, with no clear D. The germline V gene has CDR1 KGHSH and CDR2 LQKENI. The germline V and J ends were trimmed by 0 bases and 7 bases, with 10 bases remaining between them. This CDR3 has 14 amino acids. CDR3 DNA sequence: TGTGCCAGCTCACCACCGCAGGTACGAAATGAGCAGTTCTTC. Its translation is CASSPPQVRNEQFF.

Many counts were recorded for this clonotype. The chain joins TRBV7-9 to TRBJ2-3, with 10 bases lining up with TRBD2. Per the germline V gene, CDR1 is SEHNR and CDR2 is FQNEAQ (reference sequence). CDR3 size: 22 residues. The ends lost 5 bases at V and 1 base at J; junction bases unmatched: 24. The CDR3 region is CASSLPFEEGLAGVEGTDTQYF. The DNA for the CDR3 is TGTGCCAGCAGCCTACCCTTCGAAGAAGGTCTAGCGGGGGTAGAAGGCACAGATACGCAGTATTTT.

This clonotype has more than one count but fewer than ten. CDR3 in amino acids: CSASIQGYGYTF. CDR3 DNA sequence: TGCAGTGCTAGTATCCAAGGCTATGGCTACACCTTC. The gene calls are TRBV20-1 and TRBJ1-2; D gene unclear. Trimming took 3 bases from V and 4 from J, leaving 9 bases between them. The V gene's germline CDR1 is DFQATT and CDR2 SNEGSKA (reference sequence). This CDR3 has 12 residues.

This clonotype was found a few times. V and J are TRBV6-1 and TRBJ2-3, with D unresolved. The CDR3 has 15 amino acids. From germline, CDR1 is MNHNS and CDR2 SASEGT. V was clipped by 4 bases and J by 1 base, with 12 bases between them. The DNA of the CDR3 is TGTGCCAGCAGTGCGCTGTTGGACGGCACAGATACGCAGTATTTT. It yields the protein CASSALLDGTDTQYF.

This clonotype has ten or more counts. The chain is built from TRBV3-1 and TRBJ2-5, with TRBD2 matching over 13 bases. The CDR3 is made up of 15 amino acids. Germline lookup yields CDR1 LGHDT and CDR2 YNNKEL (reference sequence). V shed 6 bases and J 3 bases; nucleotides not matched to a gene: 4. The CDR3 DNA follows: TGTGCCAGCAGGACTAGCGGGGGGCCCAAAGAGACCCAGTACTTC. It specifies CASRTSGGPKETQYF.

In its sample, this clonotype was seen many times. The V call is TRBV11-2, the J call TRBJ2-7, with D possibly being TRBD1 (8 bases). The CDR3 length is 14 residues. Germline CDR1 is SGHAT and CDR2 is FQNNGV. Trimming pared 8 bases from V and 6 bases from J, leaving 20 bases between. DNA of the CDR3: TGTGCCAGCCGCGGACTACAGGGGGGGGTCGAGCAGTACTTC. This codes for CASRGLQGGVEQYF. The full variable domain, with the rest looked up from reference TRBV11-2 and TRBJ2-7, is EAGVAQSPRYKIIEKRQSVAFWCNPISGHATLYWYQQILGQGPKLLIQFQNNGVVDDSQLPKDRFSAERLKGVDSTLKIQPAKLEDSAVYLCASRGLQGGVEQYFGPGTRLTVT.

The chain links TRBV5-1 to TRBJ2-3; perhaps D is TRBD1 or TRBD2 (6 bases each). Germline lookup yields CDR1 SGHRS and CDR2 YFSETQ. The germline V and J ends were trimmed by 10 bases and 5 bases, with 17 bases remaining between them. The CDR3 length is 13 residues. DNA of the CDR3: TGCGCCGGCACCAGGGGCGGGGTAGATACGCAGTATTTT. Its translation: CAGTRGGVDTQYF.

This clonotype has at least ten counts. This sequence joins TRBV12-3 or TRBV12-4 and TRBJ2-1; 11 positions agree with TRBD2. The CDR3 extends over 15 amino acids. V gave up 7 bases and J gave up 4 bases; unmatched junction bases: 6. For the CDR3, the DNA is TGTGCCAGCACCAATAGCGGGGGGGCTTACAATGAGCAGTTCTTC. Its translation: CASTNSGGAYNEQFF.

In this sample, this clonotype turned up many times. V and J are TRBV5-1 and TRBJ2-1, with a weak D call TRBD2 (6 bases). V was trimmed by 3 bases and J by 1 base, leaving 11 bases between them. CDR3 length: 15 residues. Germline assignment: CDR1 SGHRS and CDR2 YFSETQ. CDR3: CASSSGDWSYNEQFF. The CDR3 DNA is TGCGCCAGCAGCTCGGGAGATTGGTCCTACAATGAGCAGTTCTTC.

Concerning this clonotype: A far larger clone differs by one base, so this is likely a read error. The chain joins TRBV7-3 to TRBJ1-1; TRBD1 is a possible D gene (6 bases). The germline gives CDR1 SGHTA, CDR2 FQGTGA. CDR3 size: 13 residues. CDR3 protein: CASSQGGNTGAFF. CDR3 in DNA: TGTGCCAGCAGCCAAGGGGGAAACACTGGAGCTTTCTTT.

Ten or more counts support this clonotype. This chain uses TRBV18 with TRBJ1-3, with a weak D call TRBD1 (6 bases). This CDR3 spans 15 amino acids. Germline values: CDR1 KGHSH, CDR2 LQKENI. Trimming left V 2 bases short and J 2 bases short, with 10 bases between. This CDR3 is CASSPYRDPGNTIYF. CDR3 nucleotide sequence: TGTGCCAGCTCACCATACAGGGATCCTGGAAACACCATATATTTT.

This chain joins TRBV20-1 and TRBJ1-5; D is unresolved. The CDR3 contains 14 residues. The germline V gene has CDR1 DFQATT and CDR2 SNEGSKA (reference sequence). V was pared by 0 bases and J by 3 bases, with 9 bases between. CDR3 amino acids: CSARDGLHNQPQHF. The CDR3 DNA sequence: TGCAGTGCTAGAGATGGACTCCACAATCAGCCCCAGCATTTT.

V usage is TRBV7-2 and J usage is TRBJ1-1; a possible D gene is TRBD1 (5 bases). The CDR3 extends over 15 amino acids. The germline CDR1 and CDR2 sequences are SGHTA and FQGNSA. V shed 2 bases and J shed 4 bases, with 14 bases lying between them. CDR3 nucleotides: TGTGCCAGCAGCTTACAGGGTACAGGTATCACTGAAGCTTTCTTT. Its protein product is CASSLQGTGITEAFF.

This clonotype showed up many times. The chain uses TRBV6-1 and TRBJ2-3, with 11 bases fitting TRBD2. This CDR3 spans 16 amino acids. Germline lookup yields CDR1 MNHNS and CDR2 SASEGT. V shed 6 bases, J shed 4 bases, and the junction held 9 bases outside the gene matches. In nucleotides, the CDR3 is TGTGCCAGCAGCTCTATAGCGGGGGGGGTCGCAGATACGCAGTATTTT. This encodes CASSSIAGGVADTQYF.

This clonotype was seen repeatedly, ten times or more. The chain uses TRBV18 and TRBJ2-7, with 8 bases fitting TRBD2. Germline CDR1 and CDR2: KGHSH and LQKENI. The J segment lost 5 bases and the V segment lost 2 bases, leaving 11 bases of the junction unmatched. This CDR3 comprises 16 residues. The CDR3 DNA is TGTGCCAGCTCACCATCGGTGGGGCTAGCGGGCAACGAGCAGTACTTC. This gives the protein CASSPSVGLAGNEQYF.